Sequencing of this T cell receptor (beta chain) was carried out in a study of blood T cell repertoires in COVID-19. Overall study: Whether acute or convalescent, the COVID-19 samples came from the United States, Italy and Spain.

Authors' analysis steps: Nucleated cell counts were estimated from reference gene primer amplification. Sequenced by immunoSEQ multiplex PCR; TCRdb stores in-frame clones only, minus some. That table furnishes V, J and clone size, whereas the DNA furnished D and trimming. The table includes around 310,000 clones, nearly 90% detected once. This CDR3 region has 16 residues. Looked up from germline, CDR1 is MNHEY and CDR2 is SVGAGI. V was cut by 1 base and J by 0 bases, with 7 bases left in between. Material for sequencing was peripheral blood. This receptor was identified in a woman in her thirties or forties with COVID-19, enrolled during active disease. The rearrangement links TRBV6-5 to TRBJ1-6, with unresolved D. CDR3 nucleotides: TGTGCCAGCAGTTACTTGGGGAGCTCCTATAATTCACCCCTCCACTTT. Its protein is CASSYLGSSYNSPLHF.